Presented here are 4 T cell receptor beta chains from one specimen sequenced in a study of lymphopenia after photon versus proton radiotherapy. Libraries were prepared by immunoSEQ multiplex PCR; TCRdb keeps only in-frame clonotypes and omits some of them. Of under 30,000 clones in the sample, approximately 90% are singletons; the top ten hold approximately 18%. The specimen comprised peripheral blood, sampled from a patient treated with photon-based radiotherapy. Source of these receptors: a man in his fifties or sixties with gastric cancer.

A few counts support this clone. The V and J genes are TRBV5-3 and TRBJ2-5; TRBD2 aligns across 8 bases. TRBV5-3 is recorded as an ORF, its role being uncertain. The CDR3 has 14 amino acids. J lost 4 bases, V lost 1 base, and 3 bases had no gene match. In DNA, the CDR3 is TGTGCCAGAAGCTTGCGGGGGGGGCGAGAGACCCAGTACTTC. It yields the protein CARSLRGGRETQYF.

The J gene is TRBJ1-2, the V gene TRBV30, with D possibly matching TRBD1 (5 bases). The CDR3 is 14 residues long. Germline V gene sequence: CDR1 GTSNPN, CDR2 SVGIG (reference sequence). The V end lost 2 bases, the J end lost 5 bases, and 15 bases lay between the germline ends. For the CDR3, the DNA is TGTGCCTGGAGTAACAGGCCGGAGGGTTATGGCTACACCTTC. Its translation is CAWSNRPEGYGYTF.

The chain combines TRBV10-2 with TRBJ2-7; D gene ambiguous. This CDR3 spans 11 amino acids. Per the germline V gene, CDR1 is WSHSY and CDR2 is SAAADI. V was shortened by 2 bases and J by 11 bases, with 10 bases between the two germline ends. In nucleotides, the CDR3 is TGCGCCAGCAGTGAGACGGGCGCCGAGTACTTC. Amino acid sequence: CASSETGAEYF.

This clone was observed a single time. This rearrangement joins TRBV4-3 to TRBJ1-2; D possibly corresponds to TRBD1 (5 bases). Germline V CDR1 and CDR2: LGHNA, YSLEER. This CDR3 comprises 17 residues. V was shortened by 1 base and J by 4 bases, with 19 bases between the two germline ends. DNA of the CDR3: TGCGCCAGCAGCCAAGTGGGGTGGGGAGGGGACGTCTATGGCTACACCTTC. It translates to CASSQVGWGGDVYGYTF.